These 31 T cell receptor beta chains came from one sample sequenced in a study of T cell responses to AZD1222 COVID-19 vaccine. Using immunoSEQ multiplex PCR, the repertoire was profiled, and TCRdb retains in-frame clones only, with some absent. The sample lists some 150,000 clones, about 88% occurring once. Sequencing used peripheral blood, obtained on day 0 of AZD1222 vaccination. Receptors originate from an adult in good health.

The V gene is TRBV7-2, the J gene TRBJ1-2; 7 nucleotides agree with TRBD1. The CDR3 has 18 amino acids. Germline V gene lookup returns CDR1 SGHTA and CDR2 FQGNSA. V gave up 5 bases and J gave up 4 bases; unmatched junction bases: 19. CDR3 bases: TGTGCCAGCAGCCCCCCGGACAGGACGATAAACAAAGGCTATGGCTACACCTTC. It codes for CASSPPDRTINKGYGYTF.

The V call is TRBV27, the J call TRBJ1-6; D unclear. Per the germline V gene, CDR1 is MNHEY and CDR2 is SMNVEV (reference sequence). V lost 7 bases and J lost 2, with 12 bases in between. The CDR3 contains 15 residues. The DNA for the CDR3 is TGTGCCAGCACCCTCGGAGGGACCTATAATTCACCCCTCCACTTT. As protein: CASTLGGTYNSPLHF.

This clone is classed as medium-sized. The J gene is TRBJ2-2, the V gene TRBV4-1; tentative D call: TRBD1 (5 bases). CDR3 size: 14 residues. CDR1 and CDR2 (germline): MGHRA, YSYEKL. Trimming cost V 5 bases and J 7 bases, with 14 bases left between them. CDR3 sequence (DNA): TGCGCCAGCAGCTGGCAGGGTGAGGTCGGGGAGCTGTTTTTT. This codes for CASSWQGEVGELFF.

V usage is TRBV19 and J usage is TRBJ1-1; D not resolved. The CDR3 length is 13 residues. Deletions cut 4 bases from V and 1 base from J, with 7 bases between. Germline CDR1 reads LNHDA; CDR2 reads SQIVND (reference sequence). In nucleotides, the CDR3 is TGTGCCAGTAGTACGACAAGGAACACTGAAGCTTTCTTT. Protein sequence: CASSTTRNTEAFF.

This clone appeared once. This chain uses TRBV5-8 with TRBJ1-5, with 9 bases identical to TRBD1. After removal of 0 bases from V and 3 bases from J, the junction contained 1 base not matched to a gene. The CDR3 contains 15 residues. Germline CDR1 SGHTS, CDR2 YDEGEE. CDR3 sequence reads: CASSLGDRANQPQHF. CDR3 bases: TGTGCCAGCAGCTTGGGGGACAGGGCCAATCAGCCCCAGCATTTT.

This clone was observed a handful of times. This chain links TRBV7-9 with TRBJ2-1; D gene unclear. The CDR3 length is 12 residues. Trimming took 8 bases from V and 8 from J, leaving 13 bases between them. CDR1 and CDR2 (germline): SEHNR, FQNEAQ (reference sequence). The CDR3 region has the DNA TGTGCCAGCCAGCCCCTCGCTCATGAGCAGTTCTTC. Translation: CASQPLAHEQFF. Full variable domain (remainder filled in from reference TRBV7-9 and TRBJ2-1): DTGVSQNPRHKITKRGQNVTFRCDPISEHNRLYWYRQTLGQGPEFLTYFQNEAQLEKSRLLSDRFSAERPKGSFSTLEIQRTEQGDSAMYLCASQPLAHEQFFGPGTRLTVL.

This chain uses TRBV5-1 with TRBJ2-2, with a possible D match to TRBD2 (5 bases). V was trimmed by 1 base and J by 7 bases, leaving 14 bases between them. The CDR3 loop spans 15 amino acids. CDR1 is SGHRS and CDR2 is YFSETQ in the germline V gene. The CDR3 DNA reads TGCGCCAGCAGCTTGCCTAGCCAGAGAGGCGGGGAGCTGTTTTTT. Amino acids: CASSLPSQRGGELFF. The full variable domain, with the rest looked up from reference TRBV5-1 and TRBJ2-2, is KAGVTQTPRYLIKTRGQQVTLSCSPISGHRSVSWYQQTPGQGLQFLFEYFSETQRNKGNFPGRFSGRQFSNSRSEMNVSTLELGDSALYLCASSLPSQRGGELFFGEGSRLTVL.

This clone is a singleton in its sample. The chain links TRBV7-9 to TRBJ1-1; no clear D gene. CDR3 length equals 15 residues. V lost 5 bases and J lost 3, with 16 bases in between. In germline, CDR1 is SEHNR, CDR2 FQNEAQ (reference sequence). CDR3 coding DNA: TGTGCCAGCAGCCTTAGGGTTTCGGTTGACACTGAAGCTTTCTTT. Residues: CASSLRVSVDTEAFF.

About this clone itself: A read error may explain this, as a much larger clone is one base away. The V and J genes are TRBV19 and TRBJ1-2; a weak D match, TRBD1 (6 bases). The CDR3 is made up of 12 amino acids. Germline assignment: CDR1 LNHDA and CDR2 SQIVND (reference sequence). Here the CDR3 reads CASSIRGGGYIF. The DNA for the CDR3 is TGTGCCAGTAGTATCCGGGGCGGGGGCTACATCTTC.

The chain links TRBV10-3 to TRBJ1-2; D may be TRBD1 (6 bases). Germline V gene data show CDR1 as ENHRY and CDR2 as SYGVKD. Trimming shortened V by 2 bases and J by 4 bases, and 17 bases separated the two germline ends. This CDR3 has 16 residues. The CDR3 is CAISEVGDTNFYGYTF. The CDR3 DNA follows: TGTGCCATCAGTGAGGTGGGGGACACCAATTTCTATGGCTACACCTTC.

The gene calls are TRBV9 and TRBJ1-2; perhaps TRBD1 as D (5 bases). V lost 4 bases, J lost 5 bases, and 12 bases lay in between. The CDR3 is 13 residues long. CDR1 is SGDLS, CDR2 YYNGEE, per germline. The CDR3: CASSPGGWYGYTF. The CDR3 DNA is TGTGCCAGCAGCCCTGGGGGGTGGTATGGCTACACCTTC. Full variable domain (missing parts from reference TRBV9 and TRBJ1-2): DSGVTQTPKHLITATGQRVTLRCSPRSGDLSVYWYQQSLDQGLQFLIQYYNGEERAKGNILERFSAQQFPDLHSELNLSSLELGDSALYFCASSPGGWYGYTFGSGTRLTVV.

The CDR3 nucleotides are TGTGCCAGCAGCTTAGCGGGGGGGCTCGTCGGCTACACCTTC. It specifies CASSLAGGLVGYTF. V usage is TRBV7-9 and J usage is TRBJ1-2; maybe TRBD1 (6 bases). Germline CDR1 is SEHNR and CDR2 is FQNEAQ (reference sequence). Trimming stripped 0 bases from V and 8 bases from J, with 13 bases between. The CDR3 consists of 14 residues.

The chain combines TRBV23-1 with TRBJ1-2, with D perhaps TRBD1 (5 bases). TRBV23-1 is annotated as an ORF whose role is uncertain. Trimming removed 7 bases at V and 8 bases at J, with 26 bases between. This CDR3 has 16 amino acids. This CDR3 is CASTEGPGYSLLGYTF. CDR3 sequence (DNA): TGCGCCAGCACCGAGGGACCCGGGTACTCTTTGTTAGGCTACACCTTC.

The chain carries TRBV11-3 and TRBJ1-2, with 9 bases that match TRBD1. The length of the CDR3 is 16 residues. V gave up 5 bases and J gave up 8 bases; unmatched junction bases: 15. Looked up from germline, CDR1 is SGHNT and CDR2 is YENEEA. In DNA form, the CDR3 reads TGTGCCAGCAGCCGGGACAGGGCCATGGGCAAGGAGGGCTACACCTTC. Translation gives CASSRDRAMGKEGYTF.

The chain employs TRBV5-1 and TRBJ2-2; 9 bases map to TRBD2. Germline V CDR1 and CDR2: SGHRS, YFSETQ. The ends lost 5 bases at V and 2 bases at J; junction bases unmatched: 10. CDR3 size: 17 residues. The CDR3 region has the DNA TGCGCCAGCAGTATGAATCTAGCGGGACGAAACACCGGGGAGCTGTTTTTT. Its protein is CASSMNLAGRNTGELFF.

CDR3 DNA: TGTGCCAGTAGTATTTTAGCGGGTGAGCAGTTCTTC. Translating gives CASSILAGEQFF. The V call is TRBV19, the J call TRBJ2-1; 7 nucleotides line up with TRBD2. Germline loops: CDR1 LNHDA, CDR2 SQIVND (reference sequence). The junction had 2 bases not matched to a gene; V was cut back by 3 bases and J by 9 bases. This CDR3 is 12 amino acids long.

The chain uses TRBV7-6 and TRBJ2-2, with 13 bases fitting TRBD2. Germline assignment: CDR1 SGHVS and CDR2 FNYEAQ. The CDR3 is 17 amino acids. Trimming removed 5 bases from V and 3 bases from J; junction bases left unmatched: 6. The CDR3 region is CASSQGLAGDHTGELFF. CDR3 bases: TGTGCCAGCAGCCAAGGACTAGCGGGGGACCACACCGGGGAGCTGTTTTTT.

The gene calls are TRBV6-2 or TRBV6-3 and TRBJ2-3; TRBD2 matches at 8 bases. V gave up 2 bases and J gave up 3 bases; unmatched junction bases: 4. The CDR3 contains 15 residues. The germline V gene encodes CDR1 MNHEY and CDR2 SVGEGT. The CDR3 region is CASSYRGGTTDTQYF. CDR3 coding DNA: TGTGCCAGCAGTTACCGGGGGGGCACGACAGATACGCAGTATTTT.

The V and J genes are TRBV2 and TRBJ1-4, with 9 nucleotides matching TRBD1. Germline loops: CDR1 SNHLY, CDR2 FYNNEI. This CDR3 spans 15 amino acids. The trim removed 4 bases at V and 7 bases at J, leaving 7 bases unmatched. DNA of the CDR3: TGTGCCAGCAGTGGCCGGGACAGGGCCGGTGAAAAACTGTTTTTT. This sequence encodes CASSGRDRAGEKLFF.

The rearrangement joins TRBV6-1 to TRBJ2-1; maybe TRBD2 (5 bases). Germline CDR1 and CDR2: MNHNS and SASEGT. The CDR3 runs to 17 residues. V was cut by 3 bases and J by 9 bases, with 24 bases left in between. The CDR3 nucleotides read TGTGCCAGCAGTGAGTCCCTACGCATCCGAGGGCGGTTTGAGCAGTTCTTC. This encodes CASSESLRIRGRFEQFF.

This chain connects TRBV30 to TRBJ1-5; D remains ambiguous. The CDR3 is made up of 14 amino acids. The germline V gene encodes CDR1 GTSNPN and CDR2 SVGIG (reference sequence). V was cut by 2 bases and J by 4 bases, with 12 bases left in between. The CDR3 is CAWSPLVPNQPQHF. DNA of the CDR3: TGTGCCTGGAGTCCGCTGGTCCCTAATCAGCCCCAGCATTTT.

V and J are TRBV7-9 and TRBJ2-3, with 8 bases aligning to TRBD1. CDR3 size: 15 residues. Per the germline V gene, CDR1 is SEHNR and CDR2 is FQNEAQ (reference sequence). The ends lost 5 bases at V and 2 bases at J; junction bases unmatched: 6. DNA for the CDR3: TGTGCCAGCAGCCCGCGGACAGGGCACACAGATACGCAGTATTTT. It translates to CASSPRTGHTDTQYF.

The chain recombines TRBV19 with TRBJ1-1, with a tentative D call TRBD1 (5 bases). The V gene's germline CDR1 is LNHDA and CDR2 SQIVND (reference sequence). The CDR3 has 12 amino acids. Between the trimmed V and J ends, which lost 5 bases and 8 bases, there was a span of 12 bases. CDR3 region: CASSAPGFEAFF. The CDR3 DNA sequence: TGTGCCAGTAGTGCACCAGGGTTCGAAGCTTTCTTT.

The rearrangement links TRBV3-1 (or the pseudogene TRBV3-2) to TRBJ1-5, with D possibly being TRBD1 (5 bases). V was cut by 3 bases and J by 1 base, with 10 bases left in between. The germline V gene has CDR1 LGHDT and CDR2 YNNKEL (reference sequence). This CDR3 is 15 amino acids long. CDR3 in amino acids: CASSQGEGSNQPQHF. Here the CDR3 DNA reads TGTGCCAGCAGCCAGGGGGAGGGGAGCAATCAGCCCCAGCATTTT.

The chain links TRBV29-1 to TRBJ1-2; D is possibly TRBD1 (5 bases). CDR3 length equals 11 residues. Trimming removed 7 bases from V and 4 bases from J, with 10 bases in between. In germline, CDR1 is SQVTM, CDR2 ANQGSEA. The CDR3 nucleotides are TGCAGCGGGGGGGACGGCTATGGCTACACCTTC. Residues: CSGGDGYGYTF.

V and J are TRBV7-8 and TRBJ1-5, with D unclear. This CDR3 has 14 amino acids. V lost 0 bases, J lost 4 bases, and 7 bases lay in between. Per the germline V gene, CDR1 is SGHVS and CDR2 is FQNEAQ. The CDR3 sequence is CASSLAASNQPQHF. DNA for the CDR3: TGTGCCAGCAGCTTAGCAGCGTCAAATCAGCCCCAGCATTTT.

V usage is TRBV3-1 (or the pseudogene TRBV3-2) and J usage is TRBJ1-1, with 7 nucleotides matching TRBD1. The CDR3 sequence is 16 residues long. V lost 1 base, J lost 12 bases, and 17 bases stayed unmatched. From germline, CDR1 is LGHDT and CDR2 YNNKEL (reference sequence). CDR3 sequence reads: CASSQVKPPTGTESFF. CDR3 bases: TGTGCCAGCAGCCAAGTTAAGCCCCCGACAGGGACGGAGTCTTTCTTT.

This clone was counted once. Germline is not matched at one junction end, which may reflect a read error. The rearrangement uses TRBV2 and TRBJ2-5, with TRBD2 identical over 7 bases. Germline V CDR1 and CDR2: SNHLY, FYNNEI. The CDR3 totals 10 residues. The CDR3 DNA reads TGTGCCAGCAGGGGGACTACGAAACACTTC. Protein sequence: CASRGTTKHF.

This clone is a singleton in its sample. V usage is TRBV13 and J usage is TRBJ2-2; TRBD1 or TRBD2 may be the D gene (5 bases each). The length of the CDR3 is 15 residues. Germline CDR1 and CDR2: PRHDT and FYEKMQ (reference sequence). V gave up 4 bases and J gave up 8 bases, with 17 bases separating them. The CDR3 spells CASSSLGPSLGELFF. CDR3 bases: TGTGCCAGCAGCTCCTTGGGACCTTCATTGGGGGAGCTGTTTTTT.

The table lists this clone with a count of one. The CDR3 coding sequence is TGTGCCTGGAGCACAGGGGGCTACTATGGCTACACCTTC. It is translated as CAWSTGGYYGYTF. The rearrangement links TRBV30 to TRBJ1-2; 9 bases match TRBD1. Per the germline V gene, CDR1 is GTSNPN and CDR2 is SVGIG (reference sequence). CDR3 length: 13 residues. Trimming removed 3 bases from V and 3 bases from J; junction bases left unmatched: 2.

V and J are TRBV9 and TRBJ1-1, with no clear D. Between the trimmed V and J ends, which lost 0 bases and 1 base, there was a span of 4 bases. The V gene's germline CDR1 is SGDLS and CDR2 YYNGEE. There are 13 residues in the CDR3. CDR3 region: CASSVGENTEAFF. DNA of the CDR3: TGTGCCAGCAGCGTAGGGGAGAACACTGAAGCTTTCTTT.